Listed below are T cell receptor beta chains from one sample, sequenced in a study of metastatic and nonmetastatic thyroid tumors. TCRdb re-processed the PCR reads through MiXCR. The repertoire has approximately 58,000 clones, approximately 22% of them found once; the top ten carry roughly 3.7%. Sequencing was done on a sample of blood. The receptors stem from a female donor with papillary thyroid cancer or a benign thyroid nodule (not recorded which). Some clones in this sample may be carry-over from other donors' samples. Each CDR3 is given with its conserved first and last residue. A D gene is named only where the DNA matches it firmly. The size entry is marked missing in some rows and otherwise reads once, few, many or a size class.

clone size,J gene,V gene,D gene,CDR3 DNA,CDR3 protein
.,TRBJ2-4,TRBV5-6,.,TGTGCCAGCAGCTTAGGGCTAGCCAAAAACATTCAGTACTTC,CASSLGLAKNIQYF
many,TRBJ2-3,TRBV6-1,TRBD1,TGTGCCATTCGGGGACAGGGCACAAATACGCAGTATTTT,CAIRGQGTNTQYF
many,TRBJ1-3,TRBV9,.,TGTGCCAGCAGCTCCCCCCCTGGAAACACCATATATTTT,CASSSPPGNTIYF
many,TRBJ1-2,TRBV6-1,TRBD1,TGTGCCAGCAGTCTCACAGGGGAGGGCGGCTACACCTTC,CASSLTGEGGYTF
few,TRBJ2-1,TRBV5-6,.,TGTGCCAGCAGCTCGTTCTCCTACAATGAGCAGTTCTTC,CASSSFSYNEQFF
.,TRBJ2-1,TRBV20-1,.,TGCAGTTCGGCGGCATACAGCTCCTACAATGAGCAGTTCTTC,CSSAAYSSYNEQFF
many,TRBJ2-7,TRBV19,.,TGTGCCAGTAGTATCCCGCCTGGCGAGCAGTACTTC,CASSIPPGEQYF
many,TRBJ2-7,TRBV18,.,TGTGCCAGCTCACTCAACTACGAGCAGTACTTC,CASSLNYEQYF
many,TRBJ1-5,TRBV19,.,TGTGCCAGTAGTCAGGAGCCCTATAGCAATCAGCCCCAGCATTTT,CASSQEPYSNQPQHF
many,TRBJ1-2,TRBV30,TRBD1,TGTGCCTGGAAAAGGGACAGGGGGACCTATGGCTACACCTTC,CAWKRDRGTYGYTF
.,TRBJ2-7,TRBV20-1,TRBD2,TGCCGTGCTAGTGTTATAGCGGGAGGGTCCGAGCACTACTTC,CRASVIAGGSEHYF
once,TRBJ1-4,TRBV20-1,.,TGCAGTGCTCGGTTAATAGGAAGTGAAAAACTGTCTTTT,CSARLIGSEKLSF
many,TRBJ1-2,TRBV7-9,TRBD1,TGTGCCAGCAGCGAACGGGGACAGCTACATGGCTACACCTTC,CASSERGQLHGYTF
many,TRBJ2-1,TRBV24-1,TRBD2,TGTGCCACCAGTGATCGATCTAGCGGGCGTCAGTTCTTC,CATSDRSSGRQFF
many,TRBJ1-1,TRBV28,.,TGTGCCAGCAGTTTGATGGAATCTGAAGCTTTCTTT,CASSLMESEAFF
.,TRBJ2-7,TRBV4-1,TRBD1,TGCGCCAGCTGCCAAGGGACAGGGAGCGACGAGCCGTACTTC,CASCQGTGSDEPYF
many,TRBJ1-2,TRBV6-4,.,TGTGCCAGCAGTGACTCGTTTACCCAGGGACCCTCTAACTATGGCTACACCTTC,CASSDSFTQGPSNYGYTF